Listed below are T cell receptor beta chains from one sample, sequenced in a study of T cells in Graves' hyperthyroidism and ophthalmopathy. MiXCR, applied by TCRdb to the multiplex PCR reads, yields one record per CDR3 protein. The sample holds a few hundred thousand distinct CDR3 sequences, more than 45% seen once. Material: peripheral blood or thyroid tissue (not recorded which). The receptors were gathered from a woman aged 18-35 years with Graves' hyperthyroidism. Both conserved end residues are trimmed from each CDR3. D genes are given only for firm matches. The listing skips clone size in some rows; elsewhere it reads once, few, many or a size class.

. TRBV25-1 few ASSVVVRESSQETQY
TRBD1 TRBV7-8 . ASSFPGGGEKLF
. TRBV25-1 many ASSELGRESTEAF
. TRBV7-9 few ASSTNRAGVNTEAF
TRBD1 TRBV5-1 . ASSETGGQEKTQY
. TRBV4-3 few ASSPGPTNQPQH
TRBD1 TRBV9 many ASSVTGGLSNYGYT
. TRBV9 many ASSYTGETQY
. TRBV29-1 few SVWSGENTEAF
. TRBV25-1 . ASSVSDSYGYT
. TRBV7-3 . ASSLKGSDTEAF
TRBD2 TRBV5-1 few ASSSKIAGSETQY
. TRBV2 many ARSDGLSEQY
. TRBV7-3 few ASSLRQVSDTQY
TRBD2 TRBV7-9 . ASSLGSGRDEQF
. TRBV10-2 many ASSVWRWETQY
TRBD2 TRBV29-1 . SVYGRAIEQY